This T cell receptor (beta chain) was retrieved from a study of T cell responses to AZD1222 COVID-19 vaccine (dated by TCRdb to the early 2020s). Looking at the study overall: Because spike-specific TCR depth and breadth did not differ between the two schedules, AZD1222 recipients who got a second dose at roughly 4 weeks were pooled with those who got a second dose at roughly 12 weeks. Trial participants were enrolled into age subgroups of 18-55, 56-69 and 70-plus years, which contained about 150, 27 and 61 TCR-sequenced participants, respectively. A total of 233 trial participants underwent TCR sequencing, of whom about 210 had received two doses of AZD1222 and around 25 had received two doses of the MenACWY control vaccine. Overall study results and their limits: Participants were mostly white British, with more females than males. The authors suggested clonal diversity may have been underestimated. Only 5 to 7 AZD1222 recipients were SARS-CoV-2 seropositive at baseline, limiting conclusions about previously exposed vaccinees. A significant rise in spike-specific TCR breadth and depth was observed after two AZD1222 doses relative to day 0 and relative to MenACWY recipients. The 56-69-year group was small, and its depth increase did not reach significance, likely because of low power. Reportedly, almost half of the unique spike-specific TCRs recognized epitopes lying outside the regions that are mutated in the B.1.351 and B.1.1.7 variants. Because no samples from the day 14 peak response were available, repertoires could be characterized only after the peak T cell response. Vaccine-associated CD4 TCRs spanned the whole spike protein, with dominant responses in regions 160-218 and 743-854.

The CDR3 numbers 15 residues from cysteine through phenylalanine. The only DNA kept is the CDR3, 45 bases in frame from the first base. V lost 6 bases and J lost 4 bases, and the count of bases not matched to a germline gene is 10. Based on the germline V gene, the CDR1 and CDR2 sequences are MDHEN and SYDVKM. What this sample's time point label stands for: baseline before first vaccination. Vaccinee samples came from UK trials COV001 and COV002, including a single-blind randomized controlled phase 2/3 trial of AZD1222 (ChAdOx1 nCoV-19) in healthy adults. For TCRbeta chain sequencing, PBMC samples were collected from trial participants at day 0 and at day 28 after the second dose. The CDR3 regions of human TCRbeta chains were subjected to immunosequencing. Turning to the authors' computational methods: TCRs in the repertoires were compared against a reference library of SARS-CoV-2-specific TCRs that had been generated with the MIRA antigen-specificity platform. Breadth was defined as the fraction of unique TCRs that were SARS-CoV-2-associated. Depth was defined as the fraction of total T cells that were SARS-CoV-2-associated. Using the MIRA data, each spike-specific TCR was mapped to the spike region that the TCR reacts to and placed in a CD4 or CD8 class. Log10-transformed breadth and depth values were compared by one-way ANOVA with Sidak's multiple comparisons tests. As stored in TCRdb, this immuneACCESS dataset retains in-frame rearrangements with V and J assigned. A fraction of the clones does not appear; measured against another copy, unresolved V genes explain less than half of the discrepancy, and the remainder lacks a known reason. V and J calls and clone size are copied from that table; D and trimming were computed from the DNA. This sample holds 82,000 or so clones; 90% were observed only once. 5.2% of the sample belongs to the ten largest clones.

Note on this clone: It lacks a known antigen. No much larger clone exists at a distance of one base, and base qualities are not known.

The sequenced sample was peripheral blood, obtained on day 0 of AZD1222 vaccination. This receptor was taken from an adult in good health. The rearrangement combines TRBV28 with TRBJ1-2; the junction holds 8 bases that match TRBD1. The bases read TGTGCCAGCAGCTCCCCTGGGGACAGGTCCTATGGCTACACCTTC. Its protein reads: CASSSPGDRSYGYTF.